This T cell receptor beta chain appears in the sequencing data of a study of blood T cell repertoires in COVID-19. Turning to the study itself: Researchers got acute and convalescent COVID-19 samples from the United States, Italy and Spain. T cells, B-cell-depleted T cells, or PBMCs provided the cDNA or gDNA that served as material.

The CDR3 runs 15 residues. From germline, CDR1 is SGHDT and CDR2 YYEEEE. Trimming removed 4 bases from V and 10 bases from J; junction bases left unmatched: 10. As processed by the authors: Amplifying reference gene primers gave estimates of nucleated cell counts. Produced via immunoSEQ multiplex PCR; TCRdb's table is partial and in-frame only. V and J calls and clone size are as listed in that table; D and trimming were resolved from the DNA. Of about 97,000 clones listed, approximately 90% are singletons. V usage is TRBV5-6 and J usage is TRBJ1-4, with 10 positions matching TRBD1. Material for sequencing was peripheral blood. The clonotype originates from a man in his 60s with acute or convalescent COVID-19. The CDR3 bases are TGTGCCAGCAGCACTCGACAGGGGGCACAAGGAAAACTGTTTTTT. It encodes CASSTRQGAQGKLFF.